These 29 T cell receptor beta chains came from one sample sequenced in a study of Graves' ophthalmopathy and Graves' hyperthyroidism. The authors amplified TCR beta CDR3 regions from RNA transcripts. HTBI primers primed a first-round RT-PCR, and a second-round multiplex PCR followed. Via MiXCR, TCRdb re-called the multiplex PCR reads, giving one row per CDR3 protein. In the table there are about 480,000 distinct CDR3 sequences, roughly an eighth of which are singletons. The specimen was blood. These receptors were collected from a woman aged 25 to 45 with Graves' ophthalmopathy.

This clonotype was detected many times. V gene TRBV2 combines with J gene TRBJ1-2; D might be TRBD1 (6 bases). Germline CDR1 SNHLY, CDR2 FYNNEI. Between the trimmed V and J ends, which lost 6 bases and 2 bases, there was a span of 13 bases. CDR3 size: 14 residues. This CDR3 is CASSQQRGNYGYTF. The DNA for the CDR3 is TGTGCCAGCAGCCAACAGAGGGGGAACTATGGCTACACCTTC.

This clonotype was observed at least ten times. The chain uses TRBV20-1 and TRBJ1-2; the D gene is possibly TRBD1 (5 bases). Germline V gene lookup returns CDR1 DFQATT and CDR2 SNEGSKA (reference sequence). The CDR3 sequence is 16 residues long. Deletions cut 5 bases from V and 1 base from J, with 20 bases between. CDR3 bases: TGCAGTGCTGATGACCCGGTGGGACGGCATAACTATGGCTACACCTTC. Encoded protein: CSADDPVGRHNYGYTF.

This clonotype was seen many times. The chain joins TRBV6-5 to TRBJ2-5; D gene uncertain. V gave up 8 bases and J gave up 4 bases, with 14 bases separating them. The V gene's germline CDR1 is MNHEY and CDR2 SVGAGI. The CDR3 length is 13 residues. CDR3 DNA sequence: TGTGCCAGCGGTCCCTTTACCCCAGAGACCCAGTACTTC. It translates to CASGPFTPETQYF.

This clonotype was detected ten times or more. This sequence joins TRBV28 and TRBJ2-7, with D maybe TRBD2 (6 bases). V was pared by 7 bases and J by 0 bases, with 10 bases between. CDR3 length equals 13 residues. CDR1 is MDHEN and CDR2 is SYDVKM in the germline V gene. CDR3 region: CASNGTPSYEQYF. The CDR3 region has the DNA TGTGCCAGCAACGGGACTCCCTCCTACGAGCAGTACTTC.

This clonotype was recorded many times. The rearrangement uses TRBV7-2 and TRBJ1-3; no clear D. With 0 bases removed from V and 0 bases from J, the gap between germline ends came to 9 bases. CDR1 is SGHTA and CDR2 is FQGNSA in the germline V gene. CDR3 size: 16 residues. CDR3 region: CASSLAGLSSGNTIYF. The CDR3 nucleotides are TGTGCCAGCAGCTTAGCTGGACTGAGCTCTGGAAACACCATATATTTT.

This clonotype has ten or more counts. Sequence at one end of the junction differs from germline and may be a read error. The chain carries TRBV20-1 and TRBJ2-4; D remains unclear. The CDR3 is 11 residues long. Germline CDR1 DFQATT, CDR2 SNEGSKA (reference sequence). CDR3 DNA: TGCAGTGCTGACCGTGTAAACATTAAGTACTTC. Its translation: CSADRVNIKYF.

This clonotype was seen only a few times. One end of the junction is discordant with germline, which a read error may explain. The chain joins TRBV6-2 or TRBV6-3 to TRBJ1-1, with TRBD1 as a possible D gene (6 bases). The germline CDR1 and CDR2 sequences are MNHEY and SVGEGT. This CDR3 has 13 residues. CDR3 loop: CASSYSGATEACF. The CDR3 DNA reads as TGTGCCAGCAGTTACTCGGGGGCGACTGAAGCTTGCTTT.

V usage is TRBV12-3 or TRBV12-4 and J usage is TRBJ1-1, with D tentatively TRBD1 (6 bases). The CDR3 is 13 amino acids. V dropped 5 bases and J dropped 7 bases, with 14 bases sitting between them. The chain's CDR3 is CASSTSTGIEAFF. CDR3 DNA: TGTGCCAGCAGTACATCCACAGGGATTGAAGCTTTCTTT.

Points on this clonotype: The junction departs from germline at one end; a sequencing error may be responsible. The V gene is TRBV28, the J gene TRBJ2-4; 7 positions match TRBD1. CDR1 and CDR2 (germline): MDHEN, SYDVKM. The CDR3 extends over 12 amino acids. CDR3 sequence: CASSVDRDIKYF. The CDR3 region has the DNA TGTGCCAGCAGTGTAGACAGGGACATTAAGTACTTC.

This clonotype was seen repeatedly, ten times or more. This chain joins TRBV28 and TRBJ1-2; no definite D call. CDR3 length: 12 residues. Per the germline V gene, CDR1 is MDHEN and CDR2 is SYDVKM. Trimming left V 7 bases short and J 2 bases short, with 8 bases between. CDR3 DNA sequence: TGTGCCAGCACGGGAGTAAACTATGGCTACACCTTC. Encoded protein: CASTGVNYGYTF.

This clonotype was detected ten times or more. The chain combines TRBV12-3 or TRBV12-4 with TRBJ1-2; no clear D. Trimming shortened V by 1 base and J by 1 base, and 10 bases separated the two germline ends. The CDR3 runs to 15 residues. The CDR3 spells CASSLDFRFNYGYTF. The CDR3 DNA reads TGTGCCAGCAGTTTAGATTTCAGATTTAACTATGGCTACACCTTC.

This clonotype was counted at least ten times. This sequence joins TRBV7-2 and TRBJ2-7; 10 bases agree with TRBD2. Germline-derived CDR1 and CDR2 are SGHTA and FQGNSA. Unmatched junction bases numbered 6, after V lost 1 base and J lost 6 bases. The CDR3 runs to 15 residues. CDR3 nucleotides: TGTGCCAGCAGCTTAGGTAGCGGGAGGACCAGCGAGCAGTACTTC. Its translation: CASSLGSGRTSEQYF.

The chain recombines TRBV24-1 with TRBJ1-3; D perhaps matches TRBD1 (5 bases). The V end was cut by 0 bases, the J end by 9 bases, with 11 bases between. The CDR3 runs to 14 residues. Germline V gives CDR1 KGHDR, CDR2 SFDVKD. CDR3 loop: CATSDLPQGLTIYF. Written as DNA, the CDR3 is TGTGCCACCAGTGATTTGCCGCAGGGTCTCACCATATATTTT.

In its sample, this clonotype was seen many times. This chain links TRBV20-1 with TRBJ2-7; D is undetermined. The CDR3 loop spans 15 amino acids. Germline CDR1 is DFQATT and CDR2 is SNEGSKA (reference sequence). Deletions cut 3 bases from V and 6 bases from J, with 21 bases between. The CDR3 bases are TGCAGTGCTAGTTCGACCAGCCGAGACTTCCGCGAGCAGTACTTC. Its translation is CSASSTSRDFREQYF.

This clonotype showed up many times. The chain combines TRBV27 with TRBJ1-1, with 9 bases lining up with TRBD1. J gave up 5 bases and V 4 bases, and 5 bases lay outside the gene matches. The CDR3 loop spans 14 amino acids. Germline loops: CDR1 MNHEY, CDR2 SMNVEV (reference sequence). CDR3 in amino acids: CASSSGTGTTEAFF. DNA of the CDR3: TGTGCCAGCAGTTCTGGGACAGGGACGACTGAAGCTTTCTTT.

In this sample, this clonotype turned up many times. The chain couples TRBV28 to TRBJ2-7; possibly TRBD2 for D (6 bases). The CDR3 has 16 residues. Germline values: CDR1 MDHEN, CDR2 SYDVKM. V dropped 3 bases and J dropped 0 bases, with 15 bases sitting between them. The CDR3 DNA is TGTGCCAGCAGTTTCTTCCCAGCGGGTCCCTCCTACGAGCAGTACTTC. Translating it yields CASSFFPAGPSYEQYF.

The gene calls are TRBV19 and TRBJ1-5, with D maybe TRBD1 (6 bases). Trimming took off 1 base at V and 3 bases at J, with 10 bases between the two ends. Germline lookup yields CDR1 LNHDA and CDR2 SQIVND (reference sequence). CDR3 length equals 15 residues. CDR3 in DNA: TGTGCCAGTAGTATAGGAGGGGACACCAATCAGCCCCAGCATTTT. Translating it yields CASSIGGDTNQPQHF.

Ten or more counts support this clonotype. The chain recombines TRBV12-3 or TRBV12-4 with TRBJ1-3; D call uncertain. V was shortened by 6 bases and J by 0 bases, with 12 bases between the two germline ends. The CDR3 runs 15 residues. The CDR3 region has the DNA TGTGCCAGCAGCCCCTCCTGGAACTCTGGAAACACCATATATTTT. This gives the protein CASSPSWNSGNTIYF.

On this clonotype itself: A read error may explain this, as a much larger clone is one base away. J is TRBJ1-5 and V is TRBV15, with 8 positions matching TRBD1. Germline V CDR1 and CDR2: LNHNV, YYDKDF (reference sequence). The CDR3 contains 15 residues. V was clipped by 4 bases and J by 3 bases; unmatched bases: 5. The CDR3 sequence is CATSKDRAVNQPQHF. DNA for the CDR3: TGTGCCACCAGCAAGGACAGGGCGGTCAATCAGCCCCAGCATTTT.

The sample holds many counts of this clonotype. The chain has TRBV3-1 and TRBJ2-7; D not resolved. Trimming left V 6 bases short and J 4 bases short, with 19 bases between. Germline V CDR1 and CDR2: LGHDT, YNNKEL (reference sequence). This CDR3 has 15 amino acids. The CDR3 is CASSPSRSPQYEQYF. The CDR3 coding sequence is TGTGCCAGCAGTCCCTCGAGGTCACCTCAATACGAGCAGTACTTC.

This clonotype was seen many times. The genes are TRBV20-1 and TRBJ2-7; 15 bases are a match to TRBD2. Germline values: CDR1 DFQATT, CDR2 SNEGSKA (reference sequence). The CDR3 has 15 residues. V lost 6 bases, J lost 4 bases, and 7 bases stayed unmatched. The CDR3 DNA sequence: TGCAGTGCCTCGGCAGGGACTAGCGGGAGGTACGAGCAGTACTTC. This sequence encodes CSASAGTSGRYEQYF.

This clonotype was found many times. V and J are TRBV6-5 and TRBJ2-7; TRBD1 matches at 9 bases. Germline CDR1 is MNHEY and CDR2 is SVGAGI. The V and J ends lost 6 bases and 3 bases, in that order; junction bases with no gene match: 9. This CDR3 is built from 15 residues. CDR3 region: CASSLYRGQSYEQYF. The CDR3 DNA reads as TGTGCCAGCAGCTTATACAGGGGGCAAAGCTACGAGCAGTACTTC.

CDR3 DNA: TGTGCCAGCAGTTTGAAGCGGCCAAGCCAAGAGACCCAGTACTTC. It yields the protein CASSLKRPSQETQYF. This chain links TRBV27 with TRBJ2-5; weak D call: TRBD2 (5 bases). Looked up from germline, CDR1 is MNHEY and CDR2 is SMNVEV (reference sequence). V was cut by 3 bases and J by 1 base, with 12 bases left in between. The CDR3 has 15 amino acids.

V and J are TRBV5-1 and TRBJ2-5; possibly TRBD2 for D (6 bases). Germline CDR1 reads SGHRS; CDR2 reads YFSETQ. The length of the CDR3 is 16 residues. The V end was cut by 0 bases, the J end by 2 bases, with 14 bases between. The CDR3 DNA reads TGCGCCAGCAGCTTGGGGACTACCCTTATTCAAGAGACCCAGTACTTC. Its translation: CASSLGTTLIQETQYF.

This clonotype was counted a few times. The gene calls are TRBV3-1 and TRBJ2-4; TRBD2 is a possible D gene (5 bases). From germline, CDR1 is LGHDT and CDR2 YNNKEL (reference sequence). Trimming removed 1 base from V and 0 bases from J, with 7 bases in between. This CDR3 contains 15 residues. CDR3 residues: CASSQVGLAKNIQYF. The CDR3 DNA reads TGTGCCAGCAGCCAAGTTGGACTAGCCAAAAACATTCAGTACTTC.

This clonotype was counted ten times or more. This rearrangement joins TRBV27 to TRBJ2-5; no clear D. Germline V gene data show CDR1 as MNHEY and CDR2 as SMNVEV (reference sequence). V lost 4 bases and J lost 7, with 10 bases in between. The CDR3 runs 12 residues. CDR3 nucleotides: TGTGCCAGCAGTTCCGGGCCGGGGACCCAGTACTTC. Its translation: CASSSGPGTQYF.

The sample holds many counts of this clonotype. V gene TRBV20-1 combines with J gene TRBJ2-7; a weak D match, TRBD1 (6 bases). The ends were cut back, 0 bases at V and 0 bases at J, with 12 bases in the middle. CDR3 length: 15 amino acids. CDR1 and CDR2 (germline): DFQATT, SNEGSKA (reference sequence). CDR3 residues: CSAREQGHLSYEQYF. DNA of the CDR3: TGCAGTGCTAGAGAACAGGGTCATCTCTCCTACGAGCAGTACTTC.

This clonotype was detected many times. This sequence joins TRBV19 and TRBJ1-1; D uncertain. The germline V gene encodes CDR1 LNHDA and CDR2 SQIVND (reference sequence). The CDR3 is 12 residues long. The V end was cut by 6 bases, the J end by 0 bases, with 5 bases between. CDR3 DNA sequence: TGTGCCAGTAGAAACTTGAACACTGAAGCTTTCTTT. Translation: CASRNLNTEAFF.

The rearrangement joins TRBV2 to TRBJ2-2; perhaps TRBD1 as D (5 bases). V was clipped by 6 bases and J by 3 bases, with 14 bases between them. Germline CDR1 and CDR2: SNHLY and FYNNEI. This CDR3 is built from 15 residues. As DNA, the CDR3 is TGTGCCAGCAGCTTACCAGGGAAATACACCGGGGAGCTGTTTTTT. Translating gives CASSLPGKYTGELFF.